The 9 T cell receptor delta chains below were found in one sample sequenced in a study of Vδ1+ human thymocytes. These receptors' targets are unknown. RNA was extracted from the cells and then reverse transcribed. The CDR3 regions were amplified by multiplex PCR from V-gene primers to a constant-region primer. TCRdb fed the multiplex PCR reads to CATT. Of around 26,000 delta-chain clones in the sample, less than 30% are singletons; the top ten hold 1.6%. Regarding the study as a whole: In the thymus, TRG and TRD repertoires looked highly polyclonal with Gaussian CDR3 lengths.

The sample comprised Vdelta1+ gamma-delta thymocytes from the thymus. Documented subset: FACS-sorted CD3+ TCRalphabeta- TCRVdelta1+ TCRVdelta2- thymocytes. The receptors were sampled from a boy in the first two years of life who had congenital heart surgery.

The chain uses TRDV1 and TRDJ1; a possible D gene is TRDD3 (5 bases). The CDR3 length is 14 residues. Germline CDR1 reads TSWWSYY; CDR2 reads QGS. With 5 bases removed from V and 10 bases from J, the gap between germline ends came to 20 bases. The CDR3: CALGRPIPGGLLIF. The CDR3 DNA reads as TGTGCTCTTGGGCGACCGATCCCCGGGGGTCTACTCATCTTT.

This rearrangement joins TRDV1 to TRDJ1, with a possible D match to TRDD2 (5 bases). V gave up 7 bases and J gave up 2 bases, with 17 bases separating them. There are 15 residues in the CDR3. Germline loops: CDR1 TSWWSYY, CDR2 QGS. The CDR3 here is CALAAYAAWTDKLIF. As DNA, the CDR3 is TGTGCTCTTGCGGCCTACGCCGCTTGGACCGATAAACTCATCTTT.

The V and J genes are TRDV1 and TRDJ1, with TRDD3 as a possible D gene (6 bases). In germline, CDR1 is TSWWSYY, CDR2 QGS. The CDR3 totals 19 residues. Trimming took 5 bases from V and 3 from J, leaving 28 bases between them. CDR3: CALGLSDPRSWGMADKLIF. In nucleotides, the CDR3 is TGTGCTCTTGGGTTAAGCGATCCCCGCAGCTGGGGTATGGCCGATAAACTCATCTTT.

This chain links TRDV1 with TRDJ1; 8 bases are a match to TRDD2. Per germline, CDR1 TSWWSYY and CDR2 QGS. The V gene end was trimmed by 5 bases and the J gene end by 3 bases; junction bases not matched to a gene: 26. The CDR3 extends over 21 amino acids. The CDR3 sequence: CALGIRPSYEPPEGCADKLIF. In nucleotides, the CDR3 is TGTGCTCTTGGGATCCGGCCTTCCTATGAACCTCCTGAGGGGTGCGCCGATAAACTCATCTTT.

With regard to this clone: This may come from a read error, since a much larger clone is one base off. Other DNA variants within this sample encode the same CDR3. The rearrangement links TRDV1 to TRDJ1; 13 bases are shared with TRDD3. The V gene's germline CDR1 is TSWWSYY and CDR2 QGS. The CDR3 sequence is 21 residues long. V gave up 5 bases and J gave up 8 bases; unmatched junction bases: 26. The CDR3 spells CALGITAPSPLLLGDTGKLIF. CDR3 DNA sequence: TGTGCTCTTGGGATAACCGCGCCCTCCCCGCTTCTACTGGGGGATACGGGGAAACTCATCTTT.

For this clone: This may arise from a read error, as a much more abundant clone is one base away. This sample includes further DNA sequences coding for the same CDR3. The chain carries TRDV1 and TRDJ1; a possible D gene is TRDD3 (5 bases). Trimming shortened V by 3 bases and J by 12 bases, and 11 bases separated the two germline ends. Germline V CDR1 and CDR2: TSWWSYY, QGS. This CDR3 spans 11 amino acids. The CDR3 DNA reads as TGTGCTCTTGGGGACGGGGACCGTATCATCTTT. Its translation is CALGDGDRIIF.

This clone is termed medium-sized (0.01 to 0.1%). The chain uses TRDV1 and TRDJ1; D remains unclear. V was clipped by 5 bases and J by 1 base, with 5 bases between them. Germline V gene data show CDR1 as TSWWSYY and CDR2 as QGS. The CDR3 is made up of 12 amino acids. CDR3 amino acids: CALGRITDKLIF. The CDR3 region has the DNA TGTGCTCTTGGGCGTATCACCGATAAACTCATCTTT.

This chain links TRDV1 with TRDJ1; possibly TRDD3 for D (6 bases). The germline V gene has CDR1 TSWWSYY and CDR2 QGS. The length of the CDR3 is 21 residues. V shed 0 bases and J shed 4 bases, with 30 bases lying between them. Here the CDR3 reads CALGELAPYSPDSGESDKLIF. As DNA, the CDR3 is TGTGCTCTTGGGGAACTAGCCCCTTACTCCCCCGACTCTGGGGAAAGCGATAAACTCATCTTT.

This clone was seen only a few times. The rearrangement links TRDV1 to TRDJ1; 11 nucleotides agree with TRDD3. V gave up 4 bases and J gave up 0 bases; unmatched junction bases: 7. CDR1 and CDR2 (germline): TSWWSYY, QGS. The CDR3 is 17 residues long. The chain's CDR3 is CALGGLLGDSYTDKLIF. CDR3 coding DNA: TGTGCTCTTGGGGGACTACTGGGGGATAGCTACACCGATAAACTCATCTTT.